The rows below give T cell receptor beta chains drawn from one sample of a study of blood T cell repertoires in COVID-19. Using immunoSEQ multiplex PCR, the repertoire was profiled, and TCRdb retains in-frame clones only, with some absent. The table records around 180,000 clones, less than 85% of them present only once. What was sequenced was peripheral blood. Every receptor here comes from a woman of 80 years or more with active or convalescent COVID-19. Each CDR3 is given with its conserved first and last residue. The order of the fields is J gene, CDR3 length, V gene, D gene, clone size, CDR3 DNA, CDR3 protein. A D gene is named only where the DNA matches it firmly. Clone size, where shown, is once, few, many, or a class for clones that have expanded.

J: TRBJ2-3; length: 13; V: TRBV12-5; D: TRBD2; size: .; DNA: TGTGCTAGTAGCGGGAGCGGCGCAGATACGCAGTATTTT; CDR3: CASSGSGADTQYF
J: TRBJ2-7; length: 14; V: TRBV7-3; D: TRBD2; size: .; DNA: TGTGCCAGTTTCCCGACTAGCCGATCCTACGAGCAGTACTTC; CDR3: CASFPTSRSYEQYF
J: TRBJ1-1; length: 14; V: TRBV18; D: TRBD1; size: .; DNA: TGTGCCAGCGCCGCCAACCAGGGGGTCACTGAAGCTTTCTTT; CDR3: CASAANQGVTEAFF
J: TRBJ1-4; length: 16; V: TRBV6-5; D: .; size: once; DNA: TGTGCCAGCAGTTACTCACGGAGGAGGGCTAATGAAAAACTGTTTTTT; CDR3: CASSYSRRRANEKLFF
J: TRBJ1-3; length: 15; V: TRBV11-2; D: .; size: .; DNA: TGTGCCAGCAGCTTCGCGATCCTCTCTGGAAACACCATATATTTT; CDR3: CASSFAILSGNTIYF
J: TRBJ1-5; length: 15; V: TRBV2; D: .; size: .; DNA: TGTGCCAGCAGTGAAGGTCAGGGCGGCAATCAGCCCCAGCATTTT; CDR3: CASSEGQGGNQPQHF
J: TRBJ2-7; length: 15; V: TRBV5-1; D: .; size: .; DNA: TGCGCCAGCAGCTTGTTGGGGACACGGACCTACGAGCAGTACTTC; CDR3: CASSLLGTRTYEQYF
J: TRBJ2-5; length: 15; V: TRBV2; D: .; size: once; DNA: TGTGCCAGCAGTGAAGGCGGGGCGTACCAAGAGACCCAGTACTTC; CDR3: CASSEGGAYQETQYF
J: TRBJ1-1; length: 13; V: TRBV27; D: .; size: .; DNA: TGTGCCAGCAGTTTAAACAGATACACTGAAGCTTTCTTT; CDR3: CASSLNRYTEAFF
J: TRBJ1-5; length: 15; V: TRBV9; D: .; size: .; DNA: TGTGCCAGCAGCGCAGGCCTTACCCCCAATCAGCCCCAGCATTTT; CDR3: CASSAGLTPNQPQHF
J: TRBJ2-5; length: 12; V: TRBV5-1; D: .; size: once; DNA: TGCGCCAGCAGCTTGATATTAGAGACCCAGTACTTC; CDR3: CASSLILETQYF
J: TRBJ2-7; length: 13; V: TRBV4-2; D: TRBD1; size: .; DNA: TGTGCCAGCAGCCAAGAACAGGGGCTGGAGCAGTACTTC; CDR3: CASSQEQGLEQYF
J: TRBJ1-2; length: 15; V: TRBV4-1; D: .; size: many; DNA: TGCGCCAGCAGCTCTATTGGGAGACTTGGCTATGGCTACACCTTC; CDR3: CASSSIGRLGYGYTF
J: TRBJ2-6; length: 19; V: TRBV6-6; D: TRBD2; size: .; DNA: TGTGCCAGCAGTCACACGGGGGGAAAGTCTCCCTCTGGGGCCAACGTCCTGACTTTC; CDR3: CASSHTGGKSPSGANVLTF
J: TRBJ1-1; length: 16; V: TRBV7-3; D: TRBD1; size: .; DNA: TGTGCCAGCAGCCCTGGACAGGGGCGCATGAACACTGAAGCTTTCTTT; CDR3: CASSPGQGRMNTEAFF
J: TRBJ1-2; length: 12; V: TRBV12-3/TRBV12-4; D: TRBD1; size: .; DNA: TGTGCCAGCACCGGGACAGGGGAAGGCTACACCTTC; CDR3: CASTGTGEGYTF
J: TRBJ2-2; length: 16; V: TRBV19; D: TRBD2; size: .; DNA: TGTGCCAGTAGCGTCCCTAGCGGTGTGAGCACCGGGGAGCTGTTTTTT; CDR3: CASSVPSGVSTGELFF
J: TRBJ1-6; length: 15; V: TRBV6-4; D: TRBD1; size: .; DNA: TGTGCCAGCAGAACCACAGGGGGCGGGAATTCACCCCTCCACTTT; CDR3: CASRTTGGGNSPLHF
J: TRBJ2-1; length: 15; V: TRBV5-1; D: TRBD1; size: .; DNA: TGCGCCAGCAGCCCGCGGGGACAGGGTGTTAATGAGCAGTTCTTC; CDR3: CASSPRGQGVNEQFF
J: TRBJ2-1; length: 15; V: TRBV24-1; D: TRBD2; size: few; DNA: TGTGCCACCACTGGTAGCGGGAGGGGTTACAATGAGCAGTTCTTC; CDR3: CATTGSGRGYNEQFF
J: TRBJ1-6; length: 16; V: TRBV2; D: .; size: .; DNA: TGTGCCAGCAGTGAAATAGGGGGCTCCTATAATTCACCCCTCCACTTT; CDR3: CASSEIGGSYNSPLHF
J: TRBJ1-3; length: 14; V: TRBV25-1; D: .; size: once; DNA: TGTGCCAGCAGCATCGGGGTCTCTGGAAACACCATATATTTT; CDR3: CASSIGVSGNTIYF
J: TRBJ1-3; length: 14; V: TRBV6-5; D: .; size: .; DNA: TGTGCCACCTGGACCAGGGGCTCTGGAAACACCATATATTTT; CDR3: CATWTRGSGNTIYF
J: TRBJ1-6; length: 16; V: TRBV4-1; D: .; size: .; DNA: TGCGCCAGCAGCCAAAATCTATGGGAGCGCAATTCACCCCTCCACTTT; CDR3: CASSQNLWERNSPLHF
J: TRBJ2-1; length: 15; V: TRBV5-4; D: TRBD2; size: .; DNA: TGTGCCAGCAGCAGAAGCGGGAGCTCCTACAATGAGCAGTTCTTC; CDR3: CASSRSGSSYNEQFF
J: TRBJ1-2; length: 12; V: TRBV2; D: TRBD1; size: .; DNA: TGTGCCAGCAGGCTGGGACAGGATGGCTACACCTTC; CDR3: CASRLGQDGYTF
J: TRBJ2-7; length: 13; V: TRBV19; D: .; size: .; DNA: TGTGCCAGTAGTCTCCAGAGGTCCTACGAGCAGTACTTC; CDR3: CASSLQRSYEQYF
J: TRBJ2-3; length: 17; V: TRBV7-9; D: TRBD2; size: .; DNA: TGTGCCAGCAGCTTATTGTCTAGCGGGAGGGTCCCAGATACGCAGTATTTT; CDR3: CASSLLSSGRVPDTQYF
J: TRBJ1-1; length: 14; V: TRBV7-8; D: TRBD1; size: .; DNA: TGTGCCAGCAGTAAACAGGGGGCGAACACTGAAGCTTTCTTT; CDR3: CASSKQGANTEAFF
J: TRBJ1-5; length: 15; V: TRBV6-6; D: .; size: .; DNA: TGTGCCAGCAGTTACTCGGCGGGTAGCAATCAGCCCCAGCATTTT; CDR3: CASSYSAGSNQPQHF
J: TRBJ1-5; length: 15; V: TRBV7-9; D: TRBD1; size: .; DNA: TGTGCCAGCAGCTTAACGGGACAGGGACATCAGCCCCAGCATTTT; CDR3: CASSLTGQGHQPQHF
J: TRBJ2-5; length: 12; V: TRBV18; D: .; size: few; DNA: TGTGCCAGCTCACCACAGGGGGAGACCCAGTACTTC; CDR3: CASSPQGETQYF
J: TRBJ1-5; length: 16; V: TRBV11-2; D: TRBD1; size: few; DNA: TGTGCCAGCAGCCGAGATATCGACAGGGGGCATCAGCCCCAGCATTTT; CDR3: CASSRDIDRGHQPQHF
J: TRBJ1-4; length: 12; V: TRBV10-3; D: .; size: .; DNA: TGTGCCATCCGGGGGTCTAATGAAAAACTGTTTTTT; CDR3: CAIRGSNEKLFF
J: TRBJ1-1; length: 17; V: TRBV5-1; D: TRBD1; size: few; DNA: TGCGCCAGCAGCTTCATCGGGCGACAGGGGATGAACACTGAAGCTTTCTTT; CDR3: CASSFIGRQGMNTEAFF
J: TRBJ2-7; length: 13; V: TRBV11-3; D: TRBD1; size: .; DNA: TGTGCCAGCAGCTTGACAGGGCCCTACGAGCAGTACTTC; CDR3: CASSLTGPYEQYF
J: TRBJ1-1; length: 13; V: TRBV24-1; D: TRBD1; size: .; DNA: TGTGCCACGGAGAAGGGGGCGGGCACTGAAGCTTTCTTT; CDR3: CATEKGAGTEAFF
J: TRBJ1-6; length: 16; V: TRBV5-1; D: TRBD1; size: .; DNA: TGCGCCAGCAGCTCCGGACAGGGCCAGAATAATTCACCCCTCCACTTT; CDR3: CASSSGQGQNNSPLHF
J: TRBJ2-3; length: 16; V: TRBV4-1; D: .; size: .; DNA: TGCGCCAGCAGCCAAGTCGGTGCGGGAAGCACAGATACGCAGTATTTT; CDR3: CASSQVGAGSTDTQYF
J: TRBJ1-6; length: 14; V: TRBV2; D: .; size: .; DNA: TGTGCCAGCAGTGTGTACCAGGTCAATTCACCCCTCCACTTT; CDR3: CASSVYQVNSPLHF
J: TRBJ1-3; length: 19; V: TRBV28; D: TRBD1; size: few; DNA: TGTGCCAGCAGTCTGATACCGGGACAGCCGACACCTTCTGGAAACACCATATATTTT; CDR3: CASSLIPGQPTPSGNTIYF
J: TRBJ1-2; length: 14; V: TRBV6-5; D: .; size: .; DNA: TGTGCCAGCAGTTTGGGACTAAAGAGCTATGGCTACACCTTC; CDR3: CASSLGLKSYGYTF
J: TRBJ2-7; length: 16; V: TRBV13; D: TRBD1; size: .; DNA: TGTGCCAGCAGTAGGGACAGGGGGCAGGTCCCCTACGAGCAGTACTTC; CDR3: CASSRDRGQVPYEQYF
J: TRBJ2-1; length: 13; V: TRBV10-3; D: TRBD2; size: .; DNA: TGTGCCATCAGTGAGGGACTAGCCGGTGAGCAGTTCTTC; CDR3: CAISEGLAGEQFF
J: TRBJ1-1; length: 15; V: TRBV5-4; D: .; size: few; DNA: TGTGCCAGCAGCTTGGTCGGCGGAATGAACACTGAAGCTTTCTTT; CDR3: CASSLVGGMNTEAFF
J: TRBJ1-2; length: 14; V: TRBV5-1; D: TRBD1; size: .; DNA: TGCGCCAGCAGCTTAGGGACAGGGGGCCATGGCTACACCTTC; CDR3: CASSLGTGGHGYTF
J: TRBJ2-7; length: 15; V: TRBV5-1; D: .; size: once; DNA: TGCGCCAGCAGCTTGCTGATCGGGATTGGAAACGAGCAGTACTTC; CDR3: CASSLLIGIGNEQYF
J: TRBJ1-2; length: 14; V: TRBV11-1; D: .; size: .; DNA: TGTGCCAGCAGCCCGACAGTAGCCAACTATGGCTACACCTTC; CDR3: CASSPTVANYGYTF
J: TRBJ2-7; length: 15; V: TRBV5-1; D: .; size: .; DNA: TGCGCCAGCAGCCTAGCGGGACAGGGGATCTACGAGCAGTACTTC; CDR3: CASSLAGQGIYEQYF
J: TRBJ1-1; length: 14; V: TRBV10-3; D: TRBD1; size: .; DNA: TGTGCCATCAGTAGACAGGGGGTCGACACTGAAGCTTTCTTT; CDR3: CAISRQGVDTEAFF
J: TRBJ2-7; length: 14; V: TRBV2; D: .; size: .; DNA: TGTGCCAGCAGGGACGACAGGCACTCCTACGAGCAGTACTTC; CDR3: CASRDDRHSYEQYF
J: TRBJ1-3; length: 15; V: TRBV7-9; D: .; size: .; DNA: TGTGCCAGCAGCCAACCCGTCGGGACTGGAAACACCATATATTTT; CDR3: CASSQPVGTGNTIYF
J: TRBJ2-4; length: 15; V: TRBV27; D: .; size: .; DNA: TGTGCCAGCAGTTTATTGGGGGCAGGGAAAAACATTCAGTACTTC; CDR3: CASSLLGAGKNIQYF